This TCR beta chain emerged from a study of CD8+CD57+ T cells in acquired aplastic anemia. Study-wide results and limits: Simpson's diversity of CD8+ cells was not significantly different in patients compared with controls.

Profiling of TCR beta VDJ combinations and CDR3 sequences used genomic DNA as template. A single record per CDR3 protein comes from TCRdb applying MiXCR to the reads. This sample yields approximately 65,000 distinct CDR3 sequences, of which 45% to 70% are seen a single time; 2.5% belongs to the top ten. The table lists this clonotype with many counts. Its antigen is undetermined. The CDR3 is made up of 16 amino acids. The V gene lost 0 bases and the J gene lost 5 bases, with 12 bases spanning the gap. In germline, CDR1 is KGHDR, CDR2 SFDVKD. Sequencing was carried out using sorted CD4+, CD8+, or CD8+CD57+ T cells (not recorded which) from PBMCs. The J gene is TRBJ2-2, the V gene TRBV24-1, with D perhaps TRBD1 (5 bases). The clonotype was recovered from a human donor in good health, serving as a control. Written as DNA, the CDR3 is TGTGCCACCAGTGATTTGGGGGCAGGGTGGACCGGGGAGCTGTTTTTT. It is translated as CATSDLGAGWTGELFF.